Below are 12 T cell receptor beta chains sequenced from a single sample in a study of T cell responses to AZD1222 COVID-19 vaccine. This table comes from immunoSEQ multiplex PCR, and its TCRdb copy is limited to in-frame clones, with some not included. The profile shows tens of thousands of clones, about 91% of them singletons. Sequenced here: peripheral blood, sampled 28 days after the second AZD1222 dose. The receptors come from an adult who received the AZD1222 COVID-19 vaccine.

The chain recombines TRBV6-2 or TRBV6-3 with TRBJ1-2; the D gene is possibly TRBD1 (6 bases). V was clipped by 5 bases and J by 8 bases, with 24 bases between them. The germline gives CDR1 MNHEY, CDR2 SVGEGT. The CDR3 is 16 amino acids. Here the CDR3 DNA reads TGTGCCAGCAGTCGGGGACACCTAACCCAATATTCCGGCTACACCTTC. As protein: CASSRGHLTQYSGYTF.

V gene TRBV2 combines with J gene TRBJ2-5, with D perhaps matching TRBD2 (6 bases). The CDR3 consists of 14 residues. The V gene's germline CDR1 is SNHLY and CDR2 FYNNEI. The V end lost 4 bases, the J end lost 5 bases, and 14 bases lay between the germline ends. CDR3 sequence: CASSVGAGRETQYF. In nucleotides, the CDR3 is TGTGCCAGCAGTGTAGGCGCAGGGAGGGAGACCCAGTACTTC. Drawing the rest from reference TRBV2 and TRBJ2-5, the complete variable domain is EPEVTQTPSHQVTQMGQEVILRCVPISNHLYFYWYRQILGQKVEFLVSFYNNEISEKSEIFDDQFSVERPDGSNFTLKIRSTKLEDSAMYFCASSVGAGRETQYFGPGTRLLVL.

This chain uses TRBV30 with TRBJ2-1; a possible D gene is TRBD2 (5 bases). V was trimmed by 0 bases and J by 8 bases, leaving 14 bases between them. Germline lookup yields CDR1 GTSNPN and CDR2 SVGIG (reference sequence). CDR3 size: 14 residues. CDR3 bases: TGTGCCTGGAGTGTACCCCCCGGGAAATATGAGCAGTTCTTC. Amino acids: CAWSVPPGKYEQFF.

The chain uses TRBV28 and TRBJ2-3; 7 bases are a match to TRBD2. V lost 4 bases, J lost 2 bases, and 15 bases stayed unmatched. CDR1 is MDHEN, CDR2 SYDVKM, per germline. The length of the CDR3 is 18 residues. Here the CDR3 reads CASSWADYSSGYTDTQYF. In DNA, the CDR3 is TGTGCCAGCAGTTGGGCAGATTATTCTAGCGGATACACAGATACGCAGTATTTT.

V gene TRBV30 combines with J gene TRBJ1-5; no definite D call. V lost 0 bases to trimming and J lost 1 base, with 4 bases between them. Germline V gene lookup returns CDR1 GTSNPN and CDR2 SVGIG (reference sequence). The CDR3 is 13 residues long. Here the CDR3 reads CAWSVGSNQPQHF. For the CDR3, the DNA is TGTGCCTGGAGTGTAGGGAGCAATCAGCCCCAGCATTTT.

This rearrangement joins TRBV6-2 or TRBV6-3 to TRBJ1-1; TRBD1 matches 8 bases. CDR1 is MNHEY and CDR2 is SVGEGT in the germline V gene. J was trimmed by 4 bases and V by 6 bases; bases with no gene match: 7. This CDR3 is 14 amino acids long. CDR3 region: CASSPTGVSTEAFF. CDR3 in DNA: TGTGCCAGCAGCCCGACAGGGGTGAGCACTGAAGCTTTCTTT.

This clone was recorded only once. The chain employs TRBV15 and TRBJ1-2, with a possible D match to TRBD1 (5 bases). V lost 6 bases and J 4 bases, leaving 15 bases between the germline ends. CDR3 length: 14 amino acids. Germline loops: CDR1 LNHNV, CDR2 YYDKDF (reference sequence). Written as DNA, the CDR3 is TGTGCCACCAGGAGGGTTGGGACGCGCTATGGCTACACCTTC. Its protein is CATRRVGTRYGYTF.

This rearrangement joins TRBV27 to TRBJ1-6, with 7 positions matching TRBD1. This CDR3 has 16 amino acids. V was clipped by 8 bases and J by 7 bases; unmatched bases: 14. Germline V CDR1 and CDR2: MNHEY, SMNVEV (reference sequence). The CDR3 here is CASASQGQFFNSPLHF. The CDR3 region has the DNA TGTGCCAGCGCCTCTCAGGGACAGTTCTTCAATTCACCCCTCCACTTT.

This clone was seen a few times. V and J are TRBV6-1 and TRBJ2-7; D gene uncertain. Germline CDR1 is MNHNS and CDR2 is SASEGT. CDR3 size: 13 residues. V was cut by 3 bases and J by 5 bases, with 11 bases left in between. CDR3: CASSEIRKDEQYF. CDR3 nucleotides: TGTGCCAGCAGTGAGATAAGGAAAGACGAGCAGTACTTC.

The CDR3 sequence: CASSLMAASVQETQYF. CDR3 sequence (DNA): TGCGCCAGCAGCCTCATGGCTGCGTCCGTACAAGAGACCCAGTACTTC. The chain couples TRBV5-1 to TRBJ2-5; D is unclear. V lost 4 bases and J lost 2, with 18 bases in between. There are 16 residues in the CDR3. CDR1 is SGHRS and CDR2 is YFSETQ in the germline V gene.

The chain is built from TRBV28 and TRBJ1-4; D is possibly TRBD1 (6 bases). This CDR3 region has 15 residues. From germline, CDR1 is MDHEN and CDR2 SYDVKM. Trimming removed 7 bases from V and 6 bases from J, with 18 bases in between. DNA for the CDR3: TGTGCCAGCACCAACGGGGGGGCGGGGGATGAAAAACTGTTTTTT. This encodes CASTNGGAGDEKLFF.

CDR3 DNA: TGTGCCAGCAGCTTCATGGGGGATCAGCCCCAGCATTTT. Translating it yields CASSFMGDQPQHF. This chain connects TRBV7-9 to TRBJ1-5; a weak D match, TRBD1 (5 bases). The length of the CDR3 is 13 residues. Germline CDR1 and CDR2: SEHNR and FQNEAQ (reference sequence). V shed 3 bases and J shed 5 bases, with 8 bases lying between them.